This entry lists 31 T cell receptor beta chains sequenced from one sample in a study of cytomegalovirus exposure and HLA in healthy donors. Primers for the PCR totalled 60 Vbeta and 13 Jbeta. Profiled with immunoSEQ multiplex PCR; TCRdb holds only in-frame clones, not every one. The sample lists 110,000 or so clones, about 68% occurring once. Input material: PBMCs. These TCRs come from a woman between 35 and 50 years old in good health and CMV-seropositive.

As DNA, the CDR3 is TGCAGTGCCGGACAGAAAGAGACCCAGTACTTC. Translating gives CSAGQKETQYF. The chain employs TRBV20-1 and TRBJ2-5, with TRBD1 as a possible D gene (6 bases). The germline V gene has CDR1 DFQATT and CDR2 SNEGSKA (reference sequence). The germline V and J ends were trimmed by 6 bases and 3 bases, with 8 bases remaining between them. The CDR3 is 11 amino acids.

This clone came up a few times. The chain is built from TRBV18 and TRBJ1-1; no clear D gene. CDR3 size: 14 residues. Germline CDR1 KGHSH, CDR2 LQKENI. V gave up 3 bases and J gave up 1 base, with 9 bases separating them. The CDR3 spells CASSPPEKNTEAFF. Here the CDR3 DNA reads TGTGCCAGCTCACCGCCCGAGAAGAACACTGAAGCTTTCTTT.

This clone was observed once. The germline gene is not matched at one end of the junction; a read error may be the cause. V is TRBV27 and J is TRBJ1-3; D possibly corresponds to TRBD1 (5 bases). Looked up from germline, CDR1 is MNHEY and CDR2 is SMNVEV (reference sequence). There are 13 residues in the CDR3. The CDR3 reads CASSGGSGNTIYF. The CDR3 bases are TGTGCCAGCAGTGGGGGGTCTGGCAACACCATATATTTT.

V is TRBV6-6 and J is TRBJ2-3; TRBD2 matches at 12 bases. The CDR3 covers 16 residues. Germline loops: CDR1 MNHNY, CDR2 SVGAGI (reference sequence). V shed 0 bases, J shed 4 bases, and the junction held 2 bases outside the gene matches. The CDR3 sequence: CASSYSRLAGADTQYF. The CDR3, as DNA: TGTGCCAGCAGTTACTCGAGACTAGCGGGAGCAGATACGCAGTATTTT.

The chain employs TRBV20-1 and TRBJ2-1; unclear D gene. V shed 5 bases and J shed 5 bases, with 7 bases lying between them. CDR1 is DFQATT, CDR2 SNEGSKA, per germline (reference sequence). CDR3 length equals 11 residues. This CDR3 reads CSAAIHNEQFF. The CDR3, as DNA: TGCAGTGCTGCGATTCACAATGAGCAGTTCTTC.

V usage is TRBV11-3 and J usage is TRBJ2-7; TRBD1 matches 7 bases. The CDR3 runs 14 residues. In germline, CDR1 is SGHNT, CDR2 YENEEA. The trim removed 6 bases at V and 2 bases at J, leaving 7 bases unmatched. CDR3 DNA sequence: TGTGCCAGCAGGGGTGGACAGGAGCCCTACGAGCAGTACTTC. It codes for CASRGGQEPYEQYF.

The chain carries TRBV7-3 and TRBJ2-3, with 9 bases matching TRBD2. The CDR3 has 18 amino acids. V trimming: 3 bases; J trimming: 2 bases; junction bases outside the gene matches: 12. In germline, CDR1 is SGHTA, CDR2 FQGTGA. Here the CDR3 reads CASSFTAGGGGFTDTQYF. CDR3 in DNA: TGTGCCAGCAGCTTTACAGCGGGGGGAGGAGGTTTCACAGATACGCAGTATTTT.

This chain uses TRBV2 with TRBJ1-1; tentative D call: TRBD1 (5 bases). Germline lookup yields CDR1 SNHLY and CDR2 FYNNEI. With 3 bases removed from V and 6 bases from J, the gap between germline ends came to 17 bases. The CDR3 is made up of 15 amino acids. The CDR3 coding sequence is TGTGCCAGCAGTGACCGGGGGGGAGGGCAACCTGAAGCTTTCTTT. It codes for CASSDRGGGQPEAFF.

The rearrangement links TRBV6-1 to TRBJ1-1; TRBD1 matches at 10 bases. Losses at the gene ends were 2 bases for V and 7 bases for J; bases not matched to a gene: 10. Germline CDR1 and CDR2: MNHNS and SASEGT. The CDR3 contains 16 residues. The CDR3 coding sequence is TGTGCCAGCAGTGAATTGGGTGGGACAGGGGCGGGTGAAGCTTTCTTT. Translating gives CASSELGGTGAGEAFF.

This clone was counted a single time. The rearrangement links TRBV19 to TRBJ2-3, with a weak D call TRBD2 (7 bases). This CDR3 has 14 residues. The ends were cut back, 6 bases at V and 6 bases at J, with 16 bases in the middle. The V gene's germline CDR1 is LNHDA and CDR2 SQIVND (reference sequence). CDR3 in amino acids: CASRPWGGLDTQYF. CDR3 coding DNA: TGTGCCAGTAGACCTTGGGGGGGCCTGGATACGCAGTATTTT. The full variable domain, completed using reference TRBV19 and TRBJ2-3, is DGGITQSPKYLFRKEGQNVTLSCEQNLNHDAMYWYRQDPGQGLRLIYYSQIVNDFQKGDIAEGYSVSREKKESFPLTVTSAQKNPTAFYLCASRPWGGLDTQYFGPGTRLTVL.

The CDR3 loop reads CASRLRLGQAYEQYF. DNA for the CDR3: TGTGCCAGCAGGCTCCGATTGGGACAGGCGTACGAGCAGTACTTC. The chain uses TRBV27 and TRBJ2-7; 8 nucleotides agree with TRBD1. The CDR3 consists of 15 residues. V dropped 6 bases and J dropped 4; count of bases not matched to a gene: 11. CDR1 is MNHEY and CDR2 is SMNVEV in the germline V gene (reference sequence).

Only a few counts were recorded for this clone. The chain couples TRBV18 to TRBJ2-5, with TRBD2 matching over 11 bases. The ends lost 3 bases at V and 7 bases at J; junction bases unmatched: 13. Germline V CDR1 and CDR2: KGHSH, LQKENI. The CDR3 sequence is 17 residues long. CDR3 amino acids: CASSPLGTSGHGGTQYF. The CDR3, as DNA: TGTGCCAGCTCACCGCTGGGGACTAGCGGCCATGGGGGGACCCAGTACTTC.

J is TRBJ2-7 and V is TRBV28; 9 positions match TRBD2. Germline-derived CDR1 and CDR2 are MDHEN and SYDVKM. Trimming cost V 5 bases and J 0 bases; bases outside gene matches: 8. The CDR3 consists of 16 residues. CDR3 sequence reads: CASSLSGRTYSYEQYF. For the CDR3, the DNA is TGTGCCAGCAGTCTAAGCGGGAGGACCTACTCCTACGAGCAGTACTTC.

The chain uses TRBV10-3 and TRBJ2-3; 11 nucleotides agree with TRBD2. Germline V CDR1 and CDR2: ENHRY, SYGVKD. V dropped 7 bases and J dropped 0; count of bases not matched to a gene: 12. The CDR3 consists of 18 residues. CDR3 region: CAIKATSGGIISTDTQYF. The CDR3 region has the DNA TGTGCCATCAAGGCAACTAGCGGGGGAATCATAAGCACAGATACGCAGTATTTT.

V is TRBV4-2 and J is TRBJ2-7; D is perhaps TRBD2 (6 bases). This CDR3 has 15 amino acids. Trimming took 1 base from V and 3 from J, leaving 13 bases between them. Germline CDR1 reads LGHNA; CDR2 reads YNFKEQ. The CDR3 sequence is CASSQVATRSYEQYF. The CDR3 nucleotides are TGTGCCAGCAGCCAAGTTGCGACTAGGAGCTACGAGCAGTACTTC.

The chain combines TRBV30 with TRBJ1-3, with D possibly TRBD1 on 5 matching bases. CDR3 length: 13 amino acids. Trimming took 1 base from V and 4 from J, leaving 8 bases between them. From germline, CDR1 is GTSNPN and CDR2 SVGIG (reference sequence). The CDR3 sequence is CAWSEQGGNTIYF. The DNA of the CDR3 is TGTGCCTGGAGTGAGCAGGGAGGAAACACCATATATTTT.

The rearrangement joins TRBV6-4 to TRBJ2-3; TRBD2 matches at 9 bases. Germline CDR1 is MRHNA and CDR2 is SNTAGT. The junction had 6 bases not matched to a gene; V was cut back by 2 bases and J by 0 bases. CDR3 length equals 17 residues. CDR3 sequence (DNA): TGTGCCAGCAGTGACAATAGCGGGGGCCATAGCACAGATACGCAGTATTTT. This sequence encodes CASSDNSGGHSTDTQYF.

The rearrangement joins TRBV4-2 to TRBJ2-1; 8 bases align to TRBD2. The CDR3 loop spans 16 amino acids. The germline gives CDR1 LGHNA, CDR2 YNFKEQ. With V trimmed by 3 bases and J by 6 bases, 10 bases remained unmatched. The CDR3 sequence: CASSQISGAVGNEQFF. In DNA form, the CDR3 reads TGTGCCAGCAGCCAGATTAGCGGGGCGGTAGGCAATGAGCAGTTCTTC.

This clone showed up just a few times. The rearrangement uses TRBV10-1 and TRBJ1-2; tentatively, D is TRBD1 (6 bases). Germline-derived CDR1 and CDR2 are WNHNN and SYGVQD (reference sequence). The V gene lost 5 bases and the J gene lost 7 bases, with 11 bases spanning the gap. The CDR3 is 12 amino acids. CDR3 loop: CASSPGTFGYTF. The DNA of the CDR3 is TGCGCCAGCAGTCCCGGGACATTTGGCTACACCTTC.

This chain links TRBV5-5 with TRBJ2-7, with D hard to call. This CDR3 comprises 12 residues. The germline V gene has CDR1 SGHKS and CDR2 YYEKEE (reference sequence). V was shortened by 3 bases and J by 0 bases, with 4 bases between the two germline ends. CDR3 region: CASSSSSYEQYF. The DNA for the CDR3 is TGTGCCAGCAGCTCCAGCTCCTACGAGCAGTACTTC. Using reference TRBV5-5 and TRBJ2-7 for the parts outside the CDR3, the full variable domain is DAGVTQSPTHLIKTRGQQVTLRCSPISGHKSVSWYQQVLGQGPQFIFQYYEKEERGRGNFPDRFSARQFPNYSSELNVNALLLGDSALYLCASSSSSYEQYFGPGTRLTVT.

V is TRBV6-5 and J is TRBJ1-5; tentative D call: TRBD1 (5 bases). Germline V gene data show CDR1 as MNHEY and CDR2 as SVGAGI. V gave up 7 bases and J gave up 5 bases, with 9 bases separating them. There are 12 residues in the CDR3. CDR3 DNA sequence: TGTGCCAGCAAAACAGGCGATCAGCCCCAGCATTTT. Encoded protein: CASKTGDQPQHF.

The rearrangement joins TRBV9 to TRBJ1-3; D may be TRBD1 (5 bases). The germline gives CDR1 SGDLS, CDR2 YYNGEE. The CDR3 covers 14 residues. Trimming cost V 4 bases and J 2 bases, with 10 bases left between them. The CDR3 DNA is TGTGCCAGCAGCCCCCCGGGGGCTGGAAACACCATATATTTT. Its translation is CASSPPGAGNTIYF.

This clone turned up a few times. CDR3 nucleotide sequence: TGCGCCAGCAGCTGGGGGTCTAGCGGGAGGATGGAGACCCAGTACTTC. It codes for CASSWGSSGRMETQYF. The chain carries TRBV5-1 and TRBJ2-5; 11 bases match TRBD2. This CDR3 is 16 amino acids long. Unmatched junction bases numbered 9, after V lost 3 bases and J lost 5 bases. Germline V CDR1 and CDR2: SGHRS, YFSETQ.

This clone was detected only once. The chain links TRBV5-4 to TRBJ2-2; TRBD2 matches 7 bases. J gave up 3 bases and V 0 bases, and 5 bases lay outside the gene matches. Germline loops: CDR1 SGHNT, CDR2 YYREEE (reference sequence). The CDR3 extends over 16 amino acids. CDR3 DNA sequence: TGTGCCAGCAGCTTGGGGTCTAGCGGTCACACCGGGGAGCTGTTTTTT. It translates to CASSLGSSGHTGELFF.

The chain links TRBV7-9 to TRBJ1-5; weak D call: TRBD1 (6 bases). This CDR3 spans 13 amino acids. V lost 7 bases, J lost 5 bases, and 12 bases lay in between. The V gene's germline CDR1 is SEHNR and CDR2 FQNEAQ (reference sequence). This CDR3 reads CASKGQGDQPQHF. CDR3 bases: TGTGCCAGCAAGGGACAAGGGGATCAGCCCCAGCATTTT.

Worth noting for this clone: Other DNA variants within this sample encode the same CDR3. The chain couples TRBV29-1 to TRBJ2-5; TRBD1 aligns across 9 bases. The J call is doubtful: the DNA matches TRBJ2-7 better. CDR1 and CDR2 (germline): SQVTM, ANQGSEA. The CDR3 consists of 12 residues. The CDR3 DNA is TGCAGCGTTGAGGGACAGGGCTACGAGCAGTACTTC. It encodes CSVEGQGYEQYF.

The CDR3 reads CASSVRWGGHTDTQYF. CDR3 nucleotides: TGTGCCAGCAGCGTAAGGTGGGGGGGCCATACAGATACGCAGTATTTT. The chain couples TRBV9 to TRBJ2-3; D might be TRBD2 (7 bases). The germline V gene has CDR1 SGDLS and CDR2 YYNGEE. This CDR3 has 16 amino acids. V lost 1 base and J 3 bases, leaving 15 bases between the germline ends.

This rearrangement joins TRBV5-1 to TRBJ2-1, with 13 bases lining up with TRBD2. With V trimmed by 3 bases and J by 4 bases, 7 bases remained unmatched. The CDR3 extends over 17 amino acids. Per the germline V gene, CDR1 is SGHRS and CDR2 is YFSETQ. The DNA for the CDR3 is TGCGCCAGCAGCTCCCTGACTAGCGGGGGGCCATACAATGAGCAGTTCTTC. It is translated as CASSSLTSGGPYNEQFF.

This chain links TRBV5-1 with TRBJ2-1, with D possibly being TRBD2 (6 bases). In germline, CDR1 is SGHRS, CDR2 YFSETQ. V lost 3 bases and J lost 10, with 20 bases in between. There are 15 residues in the CDR3. The CDR3 loop is CASSSGGTLSTEQFF. CDR3 sequence (DNA): TGCGCCAGCAGCTCTGGCGGGACGCTATCCACCGAGCAGTTCTTC.

The gene calls are TRBV5-1 and TRBJ2-3; a possible D gene is TRBD1 (6 bases). V lost 0 bases and J lost 2, with 13 bases in between. This CDR3 contains 16 residues. The germline CDR1 and CDR2 sequences are SGHRS and YFSETQ. The CDR3 bases are TGCGCCAGCAGCTTGGGACCGGGACAATCCACAGATACGCAGTATTTT. Protein sequence: CASSLGPGQSTDTQYF.

The rearrangement uses TRBV14 and TRBJ2-1; 14 bases are shared with TRBD2. The CDR3 has 16 residues. CDR1 SGHDN and CDR2 FVKESK come from the germline V gene. J lost 7 bases, V lost 3 bases, and 5 bases had no gene match. The CDR3 is CASSHGTSGRRNEQFF. The CDR3 nucleotides read TGTGCCAGCAGCCACGGGACTAGCGGGAGAAGGAATGAGCAGTTCTTC.